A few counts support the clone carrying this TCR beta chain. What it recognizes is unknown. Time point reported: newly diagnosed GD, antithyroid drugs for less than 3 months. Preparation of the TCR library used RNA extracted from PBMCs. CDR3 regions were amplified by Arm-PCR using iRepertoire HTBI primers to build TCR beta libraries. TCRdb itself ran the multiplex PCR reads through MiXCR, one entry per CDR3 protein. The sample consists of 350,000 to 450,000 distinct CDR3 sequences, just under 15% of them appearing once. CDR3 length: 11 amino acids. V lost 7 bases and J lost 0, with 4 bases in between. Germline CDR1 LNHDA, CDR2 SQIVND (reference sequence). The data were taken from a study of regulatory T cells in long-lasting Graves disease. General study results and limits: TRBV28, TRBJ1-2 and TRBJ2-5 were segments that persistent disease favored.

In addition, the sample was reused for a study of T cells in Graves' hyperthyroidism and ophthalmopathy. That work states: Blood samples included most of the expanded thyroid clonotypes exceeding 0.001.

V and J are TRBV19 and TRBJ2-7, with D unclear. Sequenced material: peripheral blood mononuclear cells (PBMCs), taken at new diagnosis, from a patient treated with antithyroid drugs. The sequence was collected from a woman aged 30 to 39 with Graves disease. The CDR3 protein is CASTDSYEQYF. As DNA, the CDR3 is TGTGCCAGTACAGACTCCTACGAGCAGTACTTC.